These 16 T cell receptor beta chains share one sample of origin, sequenced in a study of T cell changes during pregnancy in multiple sclerosis. The table came from immunoSEQ multiplex PCR; TCRdb's copy has only in-frame clones and leaves some out. This table has some 59,000 clones, roughly 88% appearing once. Sequences were derived from peripheral blood, sampled in the second trimester of pregnancy. The receptors here all came from a female donor with multiple sclerosis, enrolled in a pregnancy study.

The chain carries TRBV7-2 and TRBJ2-1; a weak D match, TRBD1 (6 bases). CDR1 and CDR2 (germline): SGHTA, FQGNSA. This CDR3 region has 16 residues. V was shortened by 1 base and J by 3 bases, with 13 bases between the two germline ends. The CDR3 DNA sequence: TGTGCCAGCAGCTTAGTACTTCAGGGGAACTACAATGAGCAGTTCTTC. This translates into CASSLVLQGNYNEQFF. Drawing the rest from reference TRBV7-2 and TRBJ2-1, the complete variable domain is GAGVSQSPSNKVTEKGKDVELRCDPISGHTALYWYRQSLGQGLEFLIYFQGNSAPDKSGLPSDRFSAERTGGSVSTLTIQRTQQEDSAVYLCASSLVLQGNYNEQFFGPGTRLTVL.

The sample holds one count of this clone. The chain has TRBV19 and TRBJ1-4, with no clear D. Germline lookup yields CDR1 LNHDA and CDR2 SQIVND (reference sequence). This CDR3 contains 15 residues. The V and J ends lost 3 bases and 8 bases respectively, with 16 bases between them. The CDR3 sequence is CASSILAGLREKLFF. The CDR3 DNA reads as TGTGCCAGTAGTATTCTGGCAGGTCTGCGAGAAAAACTGTTTTTT. Using reference TRBV19 and TRBJ1-4 for the parts outside the CDR3, the full variable domain is DGGITQSPKYLFRKEGQNVTLSCEQNLNHDAMYWYRQDPGQGLRLIYYSQIVNDFQKGDIAEGYSVSREKKESFPLTVTSAQKNPTAFYLCASSILAGLREKLFFGSGTQLSVL.

This clone has only a few counts. V usage is TRBV19 and J usage is TRBJ2-7, with 7 nucleotides matching TRBD1. CDR1 is LNHDA and CDR2 is SQIVND in the germline V gene (reference sequence). This CDR3 is 14 amino acids long. V lost 9 bases, J lost 3 bases, and 11 bases stayed unmatched. In DNA form, the CDR3 reads TGTGCCAGCCGCAGGGGGTCAGCGGACTACGAGCAGTACTTC. Translating gives CASRRGSADYEQYF. The full variable domain, rest sourced from reference TRBV19 and TRBJ2-7, is DGGITQSPKYLFRKEGQNVTLSCEQNLNHDAMYWYRQDPGQGLRLIYYSQIVNDFQKGDIAEGYSVSREKKESFPLTVTSAQKNPTAFYLCASRRGSADYEQYFGPGTRLTVT.

This rearrangement joins TRBV4-3 to TRBJ2-1; possibly TRBD2 for D (5 bases). The CDR3 is made up of 15 amino acids. Germline-derived CDR1 and CDR2 are LGHNA and YSLEER. The V end was cut by 4 bases, the J end by 4 bases, with 14 bases between. The CDR3 nucleotides read TGCGCCAGCAGCCCCCTCGGGGTGGGGTACAATGAGCAGTTCTTC. Translating gives CASSPLGVGYNEQFF.

This chain links TRBV18 with TRBJ1-1; possible D gene TRBD1, 5 bases. Germline V gives CDR1 KGHSH, CDR2 LQKENI. V was clipped by 5 bases and J by 0 bases, with 19 bases between them. The CDR3 has 17 residues. The CDR3 protein is CASSIYLQGRVNTEAFF. In DNA form, the CDR3 reads TGTGCCAGCTCAATTTACTTGCAGGGCAGGGTGAACACTGAAGCTTTCTTT.

The chain carries TRBV27 and TRBJ1-2, with D unresolved. Germline CDR1 MNHEY, CDR2 SMNVEV (reference sequence). The CDR3 extends over 14 amino acids. Trimming took 2 bases from V and 4 from J, leaving 11 bases between them. The CDR3 is CASSLQPGFYGYTF. CDR3 DNA sequence: TGTGCCAGCAGTTTACAGCCGGGATTCTATGGCTACACCTTC.

The chain uses TRBV5-1 and TRBJ2-5, with D maybe TRBD1 (6 bases). Germline V CDR1 and CDR2: SGHRS, YFSETQ. The CDR3 loop spans 14 amino acids. Trimming removed 0 bases from V and 5 bases from J, with 11 bases in between. CDR3: CASSLGSTGETQYF. In DNA, the CDR3 is TGCGCCAGCAGCTTGGGATCCACAGGGGAGACCCAGTACTTC.

V gene TRBV7-2 combines with J gene TRBJ1-2; D perhaps matches TRBD1 (5 bases). Germline V gene data show CDR1 as SGHTA and CDR2 as FQGNSA. The CDR3 has 13 amino acids. V lost 2 bases and J lost 4, with 8 bases in between. CDR3 in amino acids: CASSLQGFYGYTF. In DNA, the CDR3 is TGTGCCAGCAGCTTACAGGGCTTCTATGGCTACACCTTC.

This clone was recorded once. The genes are TRBV7-6 and TRBJ2-2; possibly TRBD1 for D (5 bases). In germline, CDR1 is SGHVS, CDR2 FNYEAQ. The CDR3 spans 13 residues. Deletions cut 7 bases from V and 7 bases from J, with 13 bases between. The CDR3 DNA is TGTGCCAGCATCCCCCAGCAGGGCGGGGAGCTGTTTTTT. Amino acid sequence: CASIPQQGGELFF.

Here the CDR3 reads CSAGRSASGFYEQYF. The CDR3 coding sequence is TGCAGCGCCGGAAGATCGGCTAGCGGATTCTACGAGCAGTACTTC. V usage is TRBV29-1 and J usage is TRBJ2-7, with 7 bases fitting TRBD2. This CDR3 is built from 15 residues. CDR1 is SQVTM, CDR2 ANQGSEA, per germline. After removal of 7 bases from V and 3 bases from J, the junction contained 15 bases not matched to a gene.

The chain carries TRBV4-1 and TRBJ2-3; 9 positions agree with TRBD2. The CDR3 runs 17 residues. CDR1 MGHRA and CDR2 YSYEKL come from the germline V gene. Trimming removed 4 bases from V and 1 base from J; junction bases left unmatched: 9. CDR3 amino acids: CASSRGNAGGGTDTQYF. The CDR3 DNA is TGCGCCAGCAGCCGAGGAAACGCGGGGGGGGGCACAGATACGCAGTATTTT.

V gene TRBV5-1 combines with J gene TRBJ2-7; TRBD2 agrees at 16 bases. V was pared by 2 bases and J by 3 bases, with 2 bases of the junction left unmatched. CDR1 SGHRS and CDR2 YFSETQ come from the germline V gene. There are 16 residues in the CDR3. The CDR3 sequence: CASSLGTSGGGYEQYF. CDR3 coding DNA: TGCGCCAGCAGCTTAGGGACTAGCGGGGGGGGCTACGAGCAGTACTTC.

The chain has TRBV5-6 and TRBJ2-7, with 7 bases matching TRBD1. Trimming cost V 3 bases and J 6 bases; bases outside gene matches: 3. CDR1 and CDR2 (germline): SGHDT, YYEEEE. This CDR3 comprises 12 residues. This CDR3 is CASSWNRGEQYF. For the CDR3, the DNA is TGTGCCAGCAGCTGGAACAGGGGCGAGCAGTACTTC.

The count of this clone is one. V usage is TRBV5-1 and J usage is TRBJ1-2, with a tentative D call TRBD1 (5 bases). Trimming pared 4 bases from V and 3 bases from J, leaving 19 bases between. Germline V gene sequence: CDR1 SGHRS, CDR2 YFSETQ. The CDR3 runs to 16 residues. The chain's CDR3 is CASSLGSRVLDYGYTF. The DNA of the CDR3 is TGCGCCAGCAGCCTAGGATCCAGGGTGCTTGACTATGGCTACACCTTC.

The V call is TRBV21-1, the J call TRBJ1-3. TRBV21-1 is flagged as a pseudogene. CDR3 length equals 13 residues. CDR3 in amino acids: CASASFTGNTIYF. CDR3 DNA: TGTGCCAGCGCTAGCTTTACTGGAAACACCATATATTTT.

The chain joins TRBV5-6 to TRBJ1-2, with D maybe TRBD1 (6 bases). The CDR3 has 15 amino acids. The germline CDR1 and CDR2 sequences are SGHDT and YYEEEE. Deletions cut 3 bases from V and 2 bases from J, with 14 bases between. CDR3 DNA sequence: TGTGCCAGCAGCTATGGGGACATTCGAAACTATGGCTACACCTTC. It yields the protein CASSYGDIRNYGYTF.